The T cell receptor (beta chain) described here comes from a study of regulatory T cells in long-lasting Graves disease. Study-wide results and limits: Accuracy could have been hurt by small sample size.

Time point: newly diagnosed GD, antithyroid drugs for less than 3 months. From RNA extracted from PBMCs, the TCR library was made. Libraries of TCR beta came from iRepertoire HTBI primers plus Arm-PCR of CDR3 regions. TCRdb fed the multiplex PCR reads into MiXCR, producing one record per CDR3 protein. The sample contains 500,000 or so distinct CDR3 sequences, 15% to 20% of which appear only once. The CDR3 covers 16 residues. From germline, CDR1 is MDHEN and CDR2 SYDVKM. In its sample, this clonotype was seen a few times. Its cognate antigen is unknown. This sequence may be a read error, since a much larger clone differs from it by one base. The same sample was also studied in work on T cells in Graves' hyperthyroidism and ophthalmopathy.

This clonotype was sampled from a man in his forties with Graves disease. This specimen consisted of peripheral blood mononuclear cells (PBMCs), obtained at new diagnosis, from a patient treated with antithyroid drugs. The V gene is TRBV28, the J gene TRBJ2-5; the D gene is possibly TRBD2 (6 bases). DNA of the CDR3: TGTGCCGGCAGCCCAAGGGGCAGTGGGGGGACGGAGACCCAGTACTTC. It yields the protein CAGSPRGSGGTETQYF.